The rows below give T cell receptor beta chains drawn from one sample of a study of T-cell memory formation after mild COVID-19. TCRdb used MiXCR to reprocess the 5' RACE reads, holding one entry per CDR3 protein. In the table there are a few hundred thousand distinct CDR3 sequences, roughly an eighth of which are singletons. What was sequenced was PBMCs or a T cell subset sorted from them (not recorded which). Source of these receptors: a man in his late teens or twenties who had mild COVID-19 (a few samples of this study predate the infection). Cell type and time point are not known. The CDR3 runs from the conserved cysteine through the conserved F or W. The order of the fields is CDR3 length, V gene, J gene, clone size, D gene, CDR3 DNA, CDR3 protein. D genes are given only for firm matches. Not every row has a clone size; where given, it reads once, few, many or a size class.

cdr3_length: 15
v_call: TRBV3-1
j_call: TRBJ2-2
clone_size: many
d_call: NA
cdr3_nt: TGTGCCAGCAGCCAAGAGTGGGCACGCACCGGGGAGCTGTTTTTT
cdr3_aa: CASSQEWARTGELFF

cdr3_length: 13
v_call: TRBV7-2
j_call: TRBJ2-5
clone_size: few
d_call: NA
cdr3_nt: TGTGCCAGCAGCTTAGAGCTAGAGGAGACCCAGTACTTC
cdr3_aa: CASSLELEETQYF

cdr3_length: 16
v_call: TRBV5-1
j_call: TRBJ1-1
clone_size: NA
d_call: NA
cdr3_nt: TGCGCCAGCAGCCTCCCCGGACGGGCGTCAGGCACTGAAGCTTTCTTT
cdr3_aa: CASSLPGRASGTEAFF

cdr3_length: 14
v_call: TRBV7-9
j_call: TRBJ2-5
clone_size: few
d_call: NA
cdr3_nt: TGTGCCAGCAGCCAGGAAGTCTGGTGGGAGACCCAGTACTTC
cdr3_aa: CASSQEVWWETQYF

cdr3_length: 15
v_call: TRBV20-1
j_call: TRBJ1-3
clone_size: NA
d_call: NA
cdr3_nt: TGCAGTGCTAGAGATGATCGAGTGGGGGGAAACACCATATATTTT
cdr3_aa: CSARDDRVGGNTIYF

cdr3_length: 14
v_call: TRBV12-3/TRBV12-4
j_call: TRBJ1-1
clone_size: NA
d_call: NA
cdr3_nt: TGTGCCAGCAGTTTCAGGGACTCGAACACTGAAGCTTTCTTT
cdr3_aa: CASSFRDSNTEAFF

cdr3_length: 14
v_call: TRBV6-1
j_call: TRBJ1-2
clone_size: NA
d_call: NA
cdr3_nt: TGTGCCAGCAGTCCAGGGGTCACTAACTATGGCTACACCTTC
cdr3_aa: CASSPGVTNYGYTF

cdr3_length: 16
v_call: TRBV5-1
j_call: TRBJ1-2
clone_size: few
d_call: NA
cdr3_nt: TGCGCCAGCAGCTTTACACCCGACCAGGACAACTATGGCTACACCTTC
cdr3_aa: CASSFTPDQDNYGYTF

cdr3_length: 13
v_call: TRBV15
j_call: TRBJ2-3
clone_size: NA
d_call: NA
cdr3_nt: TGTGCCACCAGCGGAACAGGTCCAGATACGCAGTATTTT
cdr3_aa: CATSGTGPDTQYF

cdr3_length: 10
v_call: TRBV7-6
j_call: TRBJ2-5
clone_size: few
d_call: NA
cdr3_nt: TGTGCCAGCAAAGGGGAGACCCAGTACTTC
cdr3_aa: CASKGETQYF

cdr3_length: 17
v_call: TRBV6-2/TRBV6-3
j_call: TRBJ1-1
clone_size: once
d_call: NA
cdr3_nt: TGTGCCAGCAGTCGAAGTCGTCCCCTGGGGCGAGACACTGAAGCTTTCTTT
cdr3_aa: CASSRSRPLGRDTEAFF

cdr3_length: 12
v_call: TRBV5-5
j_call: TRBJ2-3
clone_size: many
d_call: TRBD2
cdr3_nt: TGTGCCAGCAGCTTAGCGGGGAATACGCAGTATTTT
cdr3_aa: CASSLAGNTQYF

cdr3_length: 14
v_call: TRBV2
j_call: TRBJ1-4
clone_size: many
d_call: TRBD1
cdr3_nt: TGTGCCAGCGGCGCTGACAGGGTACGGGAAAAACTGTTTTTT
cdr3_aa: CASGADRVREKLFF

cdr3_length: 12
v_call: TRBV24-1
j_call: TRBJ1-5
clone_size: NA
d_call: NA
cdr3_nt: TGTGAAAAGGGTGATGGCAATCAGCCCCAGCATTTT
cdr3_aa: CEKGDGNQPQHF

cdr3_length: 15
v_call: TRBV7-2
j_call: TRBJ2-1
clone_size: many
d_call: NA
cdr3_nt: TGTGCCAGCAGCTTTCAACCGGACATCTATAGTGAGCAGTTCTTC
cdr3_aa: CASSFQPDIYSEQFF

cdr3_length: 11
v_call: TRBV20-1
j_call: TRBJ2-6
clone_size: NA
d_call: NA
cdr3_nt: TGCAGTGCTACCGGGGCCAACGTCCTGACTTTC
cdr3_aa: CSATGANVLTF

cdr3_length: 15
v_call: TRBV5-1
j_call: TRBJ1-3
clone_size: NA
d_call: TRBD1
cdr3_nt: TGCGCCAGCAGCTCGACAGGGATCTCTGGAAACACCATATATTTT
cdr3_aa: CASSSTGISGNTIYF

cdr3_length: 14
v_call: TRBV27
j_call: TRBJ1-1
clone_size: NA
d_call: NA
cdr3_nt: TGTGCCAGCAGTACCCTGGGGGGGAACACTGAAGCTTTCTTT
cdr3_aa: CASSTLGGNTEAFF

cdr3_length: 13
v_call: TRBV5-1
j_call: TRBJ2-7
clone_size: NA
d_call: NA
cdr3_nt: TGCGCCAGCAGCTTCAACAGGCAGAACGAGCAGTACTTC
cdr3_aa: CASSFNRQNEQYF

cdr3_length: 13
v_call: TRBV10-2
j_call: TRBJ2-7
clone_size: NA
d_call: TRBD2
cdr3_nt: TGCGCCAGCAGCACCGGGGGGGTAAGCGAGCAGTACTTC
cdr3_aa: CASSTGGVSEQYF

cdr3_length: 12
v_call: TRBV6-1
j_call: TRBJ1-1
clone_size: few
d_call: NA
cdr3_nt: TGTGCCAGCAGACAGGCGAACACTGAAGCTTTCTTT
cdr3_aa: CASRQANTEAFF

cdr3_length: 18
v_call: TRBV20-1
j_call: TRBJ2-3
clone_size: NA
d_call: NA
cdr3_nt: TGCAGTGCTAGAGGTCGGAGCGGGACAGGTCCTTACACAGATACGCAGTATTTT
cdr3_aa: CSARGRSGTGPYTDTQYF

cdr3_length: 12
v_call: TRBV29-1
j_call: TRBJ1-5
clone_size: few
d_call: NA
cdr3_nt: TGCAGCGCCCAGGGGCGGGACCAGCCCCAGCATTTT
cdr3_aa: CSAQGRDQPQHF

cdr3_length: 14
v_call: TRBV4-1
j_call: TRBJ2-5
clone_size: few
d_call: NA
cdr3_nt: TGCGCCAGCAGCCAAGTCAGTGCAGAAGAGACCCAGTACTTC
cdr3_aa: CASSQVSAEETQYF

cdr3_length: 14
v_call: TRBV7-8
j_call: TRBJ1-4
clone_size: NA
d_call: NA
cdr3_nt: TGTGCCAGCAGCAAGCGGGCTGAGGGTGAAAAACTGTTTTTT
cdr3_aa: CASSKRAEGEKLFF

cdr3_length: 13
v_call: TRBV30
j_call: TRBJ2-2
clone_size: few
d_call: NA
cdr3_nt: TGTGCCTGGAGTGTGTCGGGGACCGGGGAGCTGTTTTTT
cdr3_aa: CAWSVSGTGELFF